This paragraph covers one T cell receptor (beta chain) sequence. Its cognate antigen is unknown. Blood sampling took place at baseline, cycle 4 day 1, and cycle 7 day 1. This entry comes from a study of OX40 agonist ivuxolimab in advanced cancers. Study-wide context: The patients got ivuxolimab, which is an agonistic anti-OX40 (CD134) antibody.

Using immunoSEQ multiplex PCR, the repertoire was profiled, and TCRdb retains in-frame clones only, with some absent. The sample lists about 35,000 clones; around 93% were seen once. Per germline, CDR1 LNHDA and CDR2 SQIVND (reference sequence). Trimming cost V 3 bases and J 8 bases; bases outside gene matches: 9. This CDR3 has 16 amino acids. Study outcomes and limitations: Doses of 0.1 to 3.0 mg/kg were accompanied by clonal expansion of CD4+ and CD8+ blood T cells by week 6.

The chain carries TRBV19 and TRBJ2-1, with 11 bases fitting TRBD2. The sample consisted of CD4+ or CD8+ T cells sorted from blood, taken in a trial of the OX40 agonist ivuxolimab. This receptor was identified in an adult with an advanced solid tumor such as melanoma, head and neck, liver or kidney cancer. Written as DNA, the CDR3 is TGTGCCAGTAGTATTTTTCCGACTAGCGGGACTGATGAGCAGTTCTTC. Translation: CASSIFPTSGTDEQFF.